Listed here are 25 T cell receptor beta chains from one sample, sequenced in a study of response to subunit inactivated influenza vaccine. TCRdb reprocessed the RT-PCR reads with MiXCR, giving one entry per CDR3 protein. Of 500,000 or so distinct CDR3 sequences in the sample, approximately 11% were seen once. Sequences were derived from PBMCs from blood, sampled 35 to 45 days after vaccination. The receptors stem from a man aged 50-59 years who received an inactivated influenza vaccine.

This clonotype was seen only a few times. The rearrangement joins TRBV20-1 to TRBJ2-3; D gene unclear. The ends were cut back, 0 bases at V and 3 bases at J, with 16 bases in the middle. Per the germline V gene, CDR1 is DFQATT and CDR2 is SNEGSKA (reference sequence). This CDR3 is 16 amino acids long. The CDR3 is CSARDGRVWGTDTQYF. In nucleotides, the CDR3 is TGCAGTGCTAGAGATGGAAGGGTTTGGGGAACAGATACGCAGTATTTT.

The sample holds many counts of this clonotype. This chain links TRBV7-9 with TRBJ2-1, with D hard to call. Per the germline V gene, CDR1 is SEHNR and CDR2 is FQNEAQ (reference sequence). V lost 5 bases and J lost 0, with 11 bases in between. There are 15 residues in the CDR3. This chain's CDR3 is CASSRLMDSYNEQFF. CDR3 nucleotide sequence: TGTGCCAGCAGCCGGCTAATGGACTCCTACAATGAGCAGTTCTTC.

J is TRBJ1-1 and V is TRBV7-9; maybe TRBD1 (6 bases). V lost 5 bases, J lost 6 bases, and 25 bases lay in between. Germline values: CDR1 SEHNR, CDR2 FQNEAQ (reference sequence). The CDR3 is made up of 17 amino acids. CDR3 coding DNA: TGTGCCAGCAGCGGGGCGAGGTGGGACACCCCTGGTCCTGAAGCTTTCTTT. Its protein product is CASSGARWDTPGPEAFF. The complete variable domain, with remaining parts taken from reference TRBV7-9 and TRBJ1-1, reads DTGVSQNPRHKITKRGQNVTFRCDPISEHNRLYWYRQTLGQGPEFLTYFQNEAQLEKSRLLSDRFSAERPKGSFSTLEIQRTEQGDSAMYLCASSGARWDTPGPEAFFGQGTRLTVV.

This chain connects TRBV6-1 to TRBJ2-2; D remains unclear. The CDR3 extends over 15 amino acids. Trimming removed 2 bases at V and 6 bases at J, with 13 bases between. Germline CDR1 reads MNHNS; CDR2 reads SASEGT. CDR3 sequence (DNA): TGTGCCAGCAGTGAACTTGGGCTGGGCGCCGGGGAGCTGTTTTTT. This sequence encodes CASSELGLGAGELFF.

The chain is built from TRBV9 and TRBJ2-1, with 16 bases matching TRBD2. V shed 3 bases and J 4 bases; nucleotides not matched to a gene: 7. The CDR3 sequence is 18 residues long. Germline lookup yields CDR1 SGDLS and CDR2 YYNGEE. DNA of the CDR3: TGTGCCAGCAGCGCGCCGGGACTAGCGGGAGGGACTTACAATGAGCAGTTCTTC. The encoded protein is CASSAPGLAGGTYNEQFF.

The rearrangement links TRBV6-2 or TRBV6-3 to TRBJ2-2; a weak D match, TRBD1 (6 bases). This CDR3 has 14 residues. The germline CDR1 and CDR2 sequences are MNHEY and SVGEGT. V was clipped by 6 bases and J by 3 bases, with 11 bases between them. In DNA, the CDR3 is TGTGCCAGCAGGACACAGGGTCACACCGGGGAGCTGTTTTTT. Its protein product is CASRTQGHTGELFF.

This clonotype was seen only a few times. The chain employs TRBV10-3 and TRBJ2-1, with 10 bases matching TRBD1. V shed 7 bases, J shed 0 bases, and the junction held 6 bases outside the gene matches. Germline CDR1 and CDR2: ENHRY and SYGVKD. The CDR3 is made up of 16 amino acids. This CDR3 reads CAIKSTGGASYNEQFF. The DNA for the CDR3 is TGTGCCATCAAATCGACAGGGGGCGCCTCCTACAATGAGCAGTTCTTC.

This clonotype was counted a few times. The gene calls are TRBV3-1 and TRBJ2-1; D not certain. Between the trimmed V and J ends, which lost 2 bases and 5 bases, there was a span of 22 bases. CDR1 is LGHDT, CDR2 YNNKEL, per germline (reference sequence). CDR3 length equals 18 residues. The CDR3 region has the DNA TGTGCCAGCAGCCAATTCTCCGCTGGAGTATTAGGGCACAATGAGCAGTTCTTC. Translating it yields CASSQFSAGVLGHNEQFF.

This clonotype was observed many times. This chain connects TRBV5-5 to TRBJ2-5; a possible D gene is TRBD1 (6 bases). V was shortened by 1 base and J by 5 bases, with 12 bases between the two germline ends. This CDR3 region has 14 residues. Germline CDR1 is SGHKS and CDR2 is YYEKEE (reference sequence). CDR3 amino acids: CASSLRAGEETQYF. The CDR3 nucleotides are TGTGCCAGCAGCTTGCGGGCAGGGGAGGAGACCCAGTACTTC.

This clonotype has at least ten counts. The chain is built from TRBV4-3 and TRBJ2-2; no clear D gene. There are 15 residues in the CDR3. Germline lookup yields CDR1 LGHNA and CDR2 YSLEER. The germline V and J ends were trimmed by 1 base and 2 bases, with 8 bases remaining between them. This CDR3 is CASSQGSHNTGELFF. As DNA, the CDR3 is TGCGCCAGCAGCCAAGGAAGCCATAACACCGGGGAGCTGTTTTTT.

The CDR3 is CASNRDGGPGNTIYF. In DNA, the CDR3 is TGCGCCAGCAACCGGGACGGCGGTCCTGGAAACACCATATATTTT. V and J are TRBV5-1 and TRBJ1-3, with a tentative D call TRBD1 (5 bases). Germline values: CDR1 SGHRS, CDR2 YFSETQ. Trimming removed 6 bases at V and 2 bases at J, with 15 bases between. This CDR3 is built from 15 residues.

The chain uses TRBV7-9 and TRBJ1-1; possibly TRBD1 for D (5 bases). The ends were cut back, 4 bases at V and 0 bases at J, with 12 bases in the middle. Germline V gene sequence: CDR1 SEHNR, CDR2 FQNEAQ (reference sequence). The CDR3 totals 15 residues. CDR3 bases: TGTGCCAGCAGCTCACCCGACAGCATGAACACTGAAGCTTTCTTT. Its protein is CASSSPDSMNTEAFF.

This clonotype showed up just a few times. The chain links TRBV20-1 to TRBJ2-1; 7 bases align to TRBD2. CDR1 DFQATT and CDR2 SNEGSKA come from the germline V gene (reference sequence). V shed 0 bases, J shed 3 bases, and the junction held 8 bases outside the gene matches. CDR3 length: 16 amino acids. In DNA, the CDR3 is TGCAGTGCTAGAGATGCGCGGGAGATGCTCTACAATGAGCAGTTCTTC. Amino acids: CSARDAREMLYNEQFF.

This clonotype was observed at least ten times. This sequence joins TRBV7-8 and TRBJ2-1; TRBD2 matches 11 bases. The junction had 9 bases not matched to a gene; V was cut back by 1 base and J by 7 bases. Per germline, CDR1 SGHVS and CDR2 FQNEAQ. The CDR3 contains 17 residues. The CDR3 nucleotides are TGTGCCAGCAGCTTAGGGATAGCGGGGGGGCCCGGAAATGAGCAGTTCTTC. This translates into CASSLGIAGGPGNEQFF.

This clonotype was detected only once. A much larger clone lies a single base off, so this may be a read error. The chain uses TRBV4-3 and TRBJ1-1; perhaps TRBD1 as D (5 bases). CDR3 length: 17 amino acids. Looked up from germline, CDR1 is LGHNA and CDR2 is YSLEER. Here the CDR3 DNA reads TGCCCCAGCAGCCAAGCCGGGGGGGGGATGTTGAACACTGAAGCTTTCTTT. It yields the protein CPSSQAGGGMLNTEAFF.

This clonotype has a handful of counts. The CDR3 DNA reads as TGTGCCAGCAGTTTCCCGGTTGACAGGGCAGGAGAGACTGAAGCTTTCTTT. Translating it yields CASSFPVDRAGETEAFF. The chain couples TRBV12-3 or TRBV12-4 to TRBJ1-1, with TRBD1 identical over 7 bases. The CDR3 is made up of 17 amino acids. The V gene end was trimmed by 3 bases and the J gene end by 5 bases; junction bases not matched to a gene: 15.

This clonotype was recorded at least ten times. This chain joins TRBV11-2 and TRBJ2-6; TRBD1 is a possible D gene (6 bases). The CDR3 length is 14 residues. Trimming removed 0 bases at V and 8 bases at J, with 8 bases between. Germline CDR1 and CDR2: SGHAT and FQNNGV. In nucleotides, the CDR3 is TGTGCCAGCAGCTTAGATCGGGACACCAACGTCCTGACTTTC. It encodes CASSLDRDTNVLTF.

This clonotype has only a few counts. The J gene is TRBJ1-1, the V gene TRBV28, with TRBD1 as a possible D gene (5 bases). Germline lookup yields CDR1 MDHEN and CDR2 SYDVKM. This CDR3 region has 12 residues. V was trimmed by 3 bases and J by 9 bases, leaving 11 bases between them. CDR3 DNA: TGTGCCAGCAGTTTCCGGGGCTCGAAAGCTTTCTTT. Translated: CASSFRGSKAFF.

This clonotype was detected a few times. This chain links TRBV18 with TRBJ2-1; 7 nucleotides agree with TRBD2. The junction had 5 bases not matched to a gene; V was cut back by 2 bases and J by 4 bases. CDR1 KGHSH and CDR2 LQKENI come from the germline V gene. This CDR3 is built from 15 residues. CDR3: CASSPSTSIYNEQFF. Here the CDR3 DNA reads TGTGCCAGCTCACCATCGACTAGCATATACAATGAGCAGTTCTTC.

The sample holds a few counts of this clonotype. This rearrangement joins TRBV4-2 to TRBJ2-7; 10 bases agree with TRBD2. The J segment lost 0 bases and the V segment lost 6 bases, leaving 17 bases of the junction unmatched. The CDR3 totals 19 residues. Germline CDR1 is LGHNA and CDR2 is YNFKEQ. CDR3 bases: TGTGCCAGCAGTCCGGGGGGGGTAGCGGGAGGCCCTTTCTCCTACGAGCAGTACTTC. This codes for CASSPGGVAGGPFSYEQYF.

This clonotype was recorded a few times. The chain uses TRBV7-9 and TRBJ2-5; 10 bases line up with TRBD2. CDR1 is SEHNR, CDR2 FQNEAQ, per germline (reference sequence). The junction had 1 base not matched to a gene; V was cut back by 4 bases and J by 2 bases. The CDR3 contains 14 residues. CDR3 sequence (DNA): TGTGCCAGCAGCTGGACTAGCGGTCAAGAGACCCAGTACTTC. Its protein product is CASSWTSGQETQYF.

The rearrangement joins TRBV10-3 to TRBJ2-3, with D perhaps matching TRBD2 (5 bases). CDR1 is ENHRY, CDR2 SYGVKD, per germline. The CDR3 spans 14 residues. V lost 6 bases and J lost 0, with 10 bases in between. Here the CDR3 reads CAISDRESTDTQYF. The CDR3 DNA sequence: TGTGCCATCAGCGACCGGGAAAGCACAGATACGCAGTATTTT.

Only a few counts were recorded for this clonotype. The chain uses TRBV30 and TRBJ2-3; unclear D gene. The CDR3 extends over 13 amino acids. The germline CDR1 and CDR2 sequences are GTSNPN and SVGIG (reference sequence). Trimming took 2 bases from V and 6 from J, leaving 12 bases between them. CDR3 coding DNA: TGTGCCTGGAGTCAGAACGGAAGGGATACGCAGTATTTT. Amino acid sequence: CAWSQNGRDTQYF.

The rearrangement uses TRBV12-3 or TRBV12-4 and TRBJ2-7, with 11 bases fitting TRBD2. The CDR3 has 14 amino acids. With 7 bases clipped from V and 2 bases from J, the junction kept 4 bases outside the gene matches. In nucleotides, the CDR3 is TGTGCCAGCACCATTAGCGGGGGGGCCTACGAGCAGTACTTC. Protein: CASTISGGAYEQYF.

This clonotype was observed a handful of times. The CDR3 region is CASSFLSSGGSYEQYF. The CDR3 DNA reads TGTGCCAGCAGTTTCCTCTCTAGCGGGGGTTCCTACGAGCAGTACTTC. The V call is TRBV27, the J call TRBJ2-7; 10 bases line up with TRBD2. V lost 3 bases, J lost 1 base, and 6 bases stayed unmatched. From germline, CDR1 is MNHEY and CDR2 SMNVEV (reference sequence). The CDR3 extends over 16 amino acids.